This T cell receptor (beta chain) was observed in a study of T cells in narcolepsy (dated by TCRdb to the late 2010s). Background for the entire study: Patients with narcolepsy type 1 or type 2 (NT1, NT2) and healthy control donors were enrolled in the study. The study used TCR Vbeta sequencing to track clonotypes in blood and CSF while looking for autoreactive T cells in narcolepsy patients that target self-antigens of hypocretin neurons (hypocretin, TRIB2).

For TCR Vbeta sequencing, memory CD4+ T cells were sorted ex vivo from the peripheral blood of both healthy controls and narcolepsy patients. What the authors observed across the whole study: Numbers of sequenced blood memory CD4+ clonotypes were comparable, with averages of approximately 39,000 in patients and 33,354 in controls. According to the report, autoreactive clonotypes were detected serially in the blood of the same patients and of different patients, but not in healthy controls. No sequences matching autoreactive T cell clones were contained in some blood memory CD4+ repertoires from patients and controls. HCRT-specific and TRIB2-specific autoreactive clonotypes were highlighted in plots that compared CD4+ T cell clonotypes in CSF versus blood from the same patient.

Receptor libraries were prepared by the immunoSEQ multiplex PCR assay. TCRdb mirrors the immuneACCESS table, restricted to in-frame sequences. Some clones are absent from its copies; in checked studies, under half trace to an unresolved V gene, and the reason for the others is unknown. For this sample the table gives some 30,000 clones, of which 70% to 90% were detected only once. More than 0.75% of the sample lies in the top ten. Concerning this clone itself: The antigen this receptor binds is unknown. No clone much larger than this one lies a single base away; base qualities are absent.

Taken from cysteine to phenylalanine, the CDR3 has 13 residues. Only CDR3 DNA is held: 39 bases, read in frame from base 1. Trimming leaves V shorter by 4 bases and J shorter by 7 bases, with the junction holding 7 bases beyond the gene matches. The germline V gene encodes CDR1 SGHTA and CDR2 FQGNSA. The sequenced sample was memory (CD45RA-) CD4+ T cells from blood. Reading the label with the study, this specimen's cell subset or site is: memory T cells sorted ex vivo from peripheral blood. Here the chain combines TRBV7-2 and TRBJ2-7; 7 central bases correspond to TRBD2. The receptor was isolated from a human donor in good health. In nucleotide form, the sequence is TGTGCCAGCAGCTCTAGGACTAGTGGTGAGCAGTACTTC. Its protein reads: CASSSRTSGEQYF.